The rows below give T cell receptor beta chains drawn from one sample of a study of molecular identifiers for immune sequencing clone quantification. Via MiXCR, TCRdb re-called the PCR reads, giving one row per CDR3 protein. The sample has about 500,000 distinct CDR3 sequences, about a fifth seen once; the top ten hold around 0.86%. The specimen sequenced was naive CD8+ T cells from blood, with Jurkat cell RNA spiked in. All receptors derive from a human donor in good health. Some libraries in this study had Jurkat cell RNA spiked in. Both conserved end residues are part of each CDR3. Each record gives: J gene, V gene, D gene, CDR3 length, clone size, CDR3 DNA, CDR3 protein. A D gene is named only where the DNA matches it firmly. Clone size is not always given. Where it is, it says once, few, many or a class for expanded clones.

TRBJ2-7 | TRBV5-6 | TRBD2 | 14 | - | TGTGCCAGCAGCTTGAGGACTAGCAGCTACGAGCAGTACTTC | CASSLRTSSYEQYF
TRBJ2-7 | TRBV4-3 | - | 15 | many | TGCGCCAGCAGCCAGACCGACAGCAGCTCCTACGAGCAGTACTTC | CASSQTDSSSYEQYF
TRBJ1-1 | TRBV6-1 | TRBD1 | 14 | few | TGTGCCAGCAGGCCAGGACAGGGGGCGGGGGAAGCTTTCTTT | CASRPGQGAGEAFF
TRBJ1-4 | TRBV7-9 | TRBD1 | 15 | few | TGTGCCAGCAGCCCTCCGGGACAGGGTAATGAAAAACTGTTTTTT | CASSPPGQGNEKLFF
TRBJ1-4 | TRBV4-1 | TRBD1 | 15 | few | TGCGCCAGCAGCCACGCGACAGGGGAATTGGAAAAACTGTTTTTT | CASSHATGELEKLFF
TRBJ2-3 | TRBV5-1 | - | 12 | many | TGCGCCAGCCAGGGGAGCACAGATACGCAGTATTTT | CASQGSTDTQYF
TRBJ2-2 | TRBV28 | - | 13 | - | TGTGCCACATACAACCGAAACACCGGGGAGCTGTTTTTT | CATYNRNTGELFF
TRBJ1-1 | TRBV29-1 | - | 11 | many | TGCAGCGTCCATGAGGGGGCTGAAGCTTTCTTT | CSVHEGAEAFF
TRBJ2-7 | TRBV7-2 | TRBD2 | 17 | many | TGTGCCAGCAGCTTAGCTCGAGGGCTAGCGGGAAACTACGAGCAGTACTTC | CASSLARGLAGNYEQYF
TRBJ2-5 | TRBV19 | - | 12 | many | TGTGCCAGTAGCGGGCAGGAAGAGACCCAGTACTTC | CASSGQEETQYF
TRBJ2-7 | TRBV5-6 | - | 14 | many | TGTGCCAGCAGCGTAGCCGGGAACTCCTACGAGCAGTACTTC | CASSVAGNSYEQYF
TRBJ1-1 | TRBV29-1 | TRBD1 | 15 | - | TGCAGCGTTGAAGATTGGGACAGCTTGAACACTGAAGCTCTCTTT | CSVEDWDSLNTEALF
TRBJ2-7 | TRBV7-2 | TRBD2 | 14 | many | TGTGCCAGCAGCTTCGGACGGGGGGAGTACGAGCAGTACTTC | CASSFGRGEYEQYF
TRBJ2-3 | TRBV27 | - | 15 | many | TGTGCCAGCAGGCTACCCTTTCCGAGCACAGATACGCAGTATTTT | CASRLPFPSTDTQYF
TRBJ2-1 | TRBV30 | TRBD2 | 14 | few | TGTGCCTGGGGTAGCGGGGGAAACTACAATGAGCAGTTCTTC | CAWGSGGNYNEQFF
TRBJ1-5 | TRBV6-5 | - | 16 | many | TGTGCCAGCAGTGGGGGAGACAGTTATAGCAATCAGCCCCAGCATTTT | CASSGGDSYSNQPQHF
TRBJ2-7 | TRBV12-3/TRBV12-4 | - | 16 | - | TGTGCCAGCAGTTCCCTCGACGACGGACATCCCTACGAGCAGTACTTC | CASSSLDDGHPYEQYF
TRBJ2-1 | TRBV24-1 | - | 15 | - | TGTGCCACCAGTGATTTTAGGAGGGGCGACAATGAGCAGTTCTTC | CATSDFRRGDNEQFF
TRBJ2-1 | TRBV19 | - | 17 | - | TGTGCCAGTAGTATAGAGGTGGTTCCAGGTGGGTACAATGAGCAGTTCTTC | CASSIEVVPGGYNEQFF
TRBJ1-1 | TRBV4-3 | - | 16 | few | TGCGCCAGCAGCCAAGATTCTGGTTTCCCGAACACTGAAGCTTTCTTT | CASSQDSGFPNTEAFF
TRBJ2-1 | TRBV7-9 | - | 13 | few | TGTGCCGGGGGCAGGGTGGACTACAATGAGCAGTTCTTC | CAGGRVDYNEQFF
TRBJ2-7 | TRBV20-1 | - | 12 | - | TGCAGTGTCAGGGTAGGAACCTACGAGCAGTACTTC | CSVRVGTYEQYF
TRBJ1-5 | TRBV19 | - | 15 | many | TGTGCCAGTAGTATTGCTGGAAGGACCAATCAGCCCCAGCATTTT | CASSIAGRTNQPQHF
TRBJ2-2 | TRBV19 | - | 15 | - | TGTGCCAGTAGTATAAAGGGCCAGTCCACCGGGGAGCTGTTTTTT | CASSIKGQSTGELFF
TRBJ1-1 | TRBV28 | - | 13 | many | TGTGCCAGCAGTTTCGCAGGGAGGACTGAAGCTTTCTTT | CASSFAGRTEAFF
TRBJ2-1 | TRBV28 | TRBD2 | 17 | - | TGTGCCAGCACTCCTACCGGGACTAGCGGGGGGTACAATGAGCAGTTCTTC | CASTPTGTSGGYNEQFF
TRBJ2-7 | TRBV7-9 | TRBD2 | 17 | many | TGTGCCAGCAGCGGAGGACTAGCGGGAGGACCTACCTACGAGCAGTACTTC | CASSGGLAGGPTYEQYF
TRBJ2-5 | TRBV28 | TRBD2 | 15 | few | TGTGCCAGCAGAAGACTAGCGGGGACCCAAGAGACCCAGTACTTC | CASRRLAGTQETQYF
TRBJ2-1 | TRBV30 | TRBD2 | 15 | - | TGTGCCTGGAGCGAACTAGCGGGAGGGTTTAATGAGCAGTTCTTC | CAWSELAGGFNEQFF
TRBJ1-5 | TRBV10-1 | - | 15 | few | TGCGCCAGCAGTGAGACCGACAGTTATAATCAGCCCCAGCATTTT | CASSETDSYNQPQHF
TRBJ1-1 | TRBV28 | TRBD1 | 14 | many | TGTGCCAGCAGGCTCGGACAGGGGATCACTGAAGCTTTCTTT | CASRLGQGITEAFF
TRBJ2-3 | TRBV20-1 | TRBD2 | 13 | many | TGCAGTGCTACGCCACTAGCGGTTGATACGCAGTATTTT | CSATPLAVDTQYF
TRBJ2-2 | TRBV9 | - | 16 | many | TGTGCCAGCAGCGTAGAAGTAAGGGTAAACACCGGGGAGCTGTTTTTT | CASSVEVRVNTGELFF
TRBJ2-7 | TRBV6-5 | - | 13 | - | TGTGCCAGCAGTGAGGGACACTCCTACGAGCAGTACTTC | CASSEGHSYEQYF
TRBJ1-5 | TRBV10-2 | - | 12 | - | TGCGCCAGCAGGGATTGGAATCAGCCCCAGCATTTT | CASRDWNQPQHF
TRBJ2-7 | TRBV9 | - | 13 | few | TGTGCCAGTGCAAGTGGCAGTGAGTACGAGCAGTACTTC | CASASGSEYEQYF
TRBJ1-1 | TRBV2 | - | 14 | many | TGTGCCAGCAGTGAGGGACGTATGAACACTGAAGCTTTCTTT | CASSEGRMNTEAFF
TRBJ2-7 | TRBV12-5 | TRBD2 | 15 | few | TGTGCTAGTGGTTTGGAAGGACTAGCGGGGTACGAGCAGTACTTC | CASGLEGLAGYEQYF
TRBJ1-6 | TRBV4-2 | TRBD1 | 17 | - | TGTGCCAGCAGCCAAGATGCAGGGGGCGGTGTTAATTCACCCCTCCACTTT | CASSQDAGGGVNSPLHF
TRBJ2-1 | TRBV30 | - | 14 | - | TGTGCCTGGAGTAGTCCGATCGCATACAATGAGCAGTTCTTC | CAWSSPIAYNEQFF
TRBJ2-5 | TRBV2 | - | 16 | - | TGTGCCGGCAGTGATCCACCTAGTGGGATCCAAGAGACCCAGTACTTC | CAGSDPPSGIQETQYF
TRBJ2-2 | TRBV12-3/TRBV12-4 | TRBD2 | 15 | few | TGTGCCAGCAGGGCTAGCGGGGCGCACACCGGGGAGCTGTTTTTT | CASRASGAHTGELFF
TRBJ2-7 | TRBV4-1 | - | 16 | many | TGCGCCAGCAGCCAAGATGTGATATCCCGACCCGGCGAGCAGTACTTC | CASSQDVISRPGEQYF
TRBJ2-1 | TRBV7-2 | - | 18 | - | TGTGCCAGCAGCTACGGGGTACTTAAATCTAGCTCCTACAATGAGCAGTTCTTC | CASSYGVLKSSSYNEQFF
TRBJ1-6 | TRBV5-4 | TRBD1 | 14 | many | TGTGCCAGCAGCGATTGGGACAGGGTTTCACCCCTCCACTTT | CASSDWDRVSPLHF
TRBJ2-7 | TRBV27 | TRBD1 | 15 | - | TGTGCCAGCAGTCCTAGCAGGGGGCGCCTCTACGAGCAGTACTTC | CASSPSRGRLYEQYF
TRBJ2-7 | TRBV6-5 | - | 14 | many | TGTGCCAGCAGACCCCAGGGCTCCTCCTACGAGCAGTACTTC | CASRPQGSSYEQYF
TRBJ1-2 | TRBV6-2/TRBV6-3 | TRBD1 | 15 | few | TGTGCCAGCCGCCGACAGGGAGGAGTGGACTATGGCTACACCTTC | CASRRQGGVDYGYTF
TRBJ2-2 | TRBV13 | - | 12 | few | TGTGCCAGCAGCCACTTGCCCGGGGAGCTGTTTTTT | CASSHLPGELFF
TRBJ1-5 | TRBV28 | - | 13 | many | TGTGCCAGCCAGAAGAGGGGCAATCAGCCCCAGCATTTT | CASQKRGNQPQHF